The clone carrying this T cell receptor beta chain was picked up many times. Its antigen is currently unknown. This entry belongs to a study of T cells in Graves' hyperthyroidism and ophthalmopathy. Study-level findings and limits: The majority of expanded thyroid clonotypes above 0.001 also appeared in blood. From stable hyperthyroidism, ophthalmopathy was separated by a 13 V-J model.

From RNA transcripts, TCR beta CDR3 regions were amplified. The study used the HTBI primer set for a first-round RT-PCR of the TCR CDR3. TCRdb processed the multiplex PCR reads anew with MiXCR; each CDR3 protein has one entry. The table has about 610,000 distinct CDR3 sequences, under 15% seen once. The CDR3 is 14 residues long. The germline V and J ends were trimmed by 5 bases and 2 bases, with 13 bases remaining between them. CDR1 GTSNPN and CDR2 SVGIG come from the germline V gene (reference sequence). This clonotype originated in a woman aged 40-49 years with Graves' ophthalmopathy. Material: blood. The chain uses TRBV30 and TRBJ1-3; weak D call: TRBD1 (5 bases). The CDR3 spells CAWWDSVPGNTIYF. CDR3 in DNA: TGTGCCTGGTGGGACTCTGTCCCTGGAAACACCATATATTTT.